Following are 23 T cell receptor beta chains from one sample sequenced in a study of CD8 T cells in ankylosing spondylitis. TCRdb re-analysed the 5' RACE reads in MiXCR, keeping a single row per CDR3 protein. The repertoire has roughly 260,000 distinct CDR3 sequences, 20% of them found once; the top ten carry roughly 8%. The specimen sequenced was blood, either unsorted or a sorted T cell fraction (not recorded which). These receptors came from a male donor with ankylosing spondylitis or in good health (not recorded which).

The V and J genes are TRBV5-1 and TRBJ1-2, with D tentatively TRBD1 (5 bases). V lost 1 base and J 5 bases, leaving 15 bases between the germline ends. CDR3 length: 15 amino acids. Germline V lookup: CDR1 SGHRS, CDR2 YFSETQ. CDR3 amino acids: CASSLKDTQGYGYTF. In DNA form, the CDR3 reads TGCGCCAGCAGCTTGAAGGACACCCAAGGATATGGCTACACCTTC.

This clonotype was counted at least ten times. The gene calls are TRBV3-1 and TRBJ2-4; D might be TRBD1 (6 bases). CDR1 is LGHDT, CDR2 YNNKEL, per germline (reference sequence). V was cut by 0 bases and J by 10 bases, with 16 bases left in between. The CDR3 extends over 15 amino acids. The CDR3 nucleotides are TGTGCCAGCAGCCAAGATGTTAACAGGGTGGCAATTCAGTACTTC. It codes for CASSQDVNRVAIQYF.

In this sample, this clonotype turned up many times. The gene calls are TRBV6-5 and TRBJ2-7, with 9 bases lining up with TRBD1. Germline V gene lookup returns CDR1 MNHEY and CDR2 SVGAGI. V lost 4 bases, J lost 7 bases, and 8 bases stayed unmatched. This CDR3 contains 14 residues. The CDR3 spells CASSSGQGTGEQYV. The DNA for the CDR3 is TGTGCCAGCAGTTCGGGACAGGGAACGGGTGAGCAGTACGTC.

There are many counts of this clonotype. J is TRBJ1-3 and V is TRBV20-1; 7 bases fit TRBD1. Germline V CDR1 and CDR2: DFQATT, SNEGSKA (reference sequence). CDR3 length: 13 residues. The trim removed 2 bases at V and 6 bases at J, leaving 4 bases unmatched. The CDR3 is CSARQTGANTIYF. In DNA, the CDR3 is TGCAGTGCTAGACAAACAGGGGCAAACACCATATATTTT.

This clonotype showed up just a few times. The V gene is TRBV9, the J gene TRBJ2-2; D is unclear. Germline values: CDR1 SGDLS, CDR2 YYNGEE. V gave up 0 bases and J gave up 13 bases, with 10 bases separating them. The CDR3 runs 12 residues. The CDR3 region has the DNA TGTGCCAGCAGCGTAGGAGGAACGACGCTGTTTTTT. This translates into CASSVGGTTLFF.

This clonotype appeared a few times. The CDR3 DNA reads as TGCGCCAGCAGCTTGGAGGAGAATTCACCCCTCCACTTT. Translation: CASSLEENSPLHF. This rearrangement joins TRBV5-1 to TRBJ1-6; unclear D gene. The V gene lost 0 bases and the J gene lost 7 bases, with 5 bases spanning the gap. CDR3 length: 13 residues. The germline gives CDR1 SGHRS, CDR2 YFSETQ.

This clonotype has a handful of counts. The chain is built from TRBV2 and TRBJ2-4; 8 bases match TRBD2. Germline assignment: CDR1 SNHLY and CDR2 FYNNEI. This CDR3 is built from 14 residues. The trim removed 1 base at V and 11 bases at J, leaving 7 bases unmatched. The CDR3 bases are TGTGCCAGCAGTGAAGACGGGGGGGTGGTAGTTCAGTACTTC. It encodes CASSEDGGVVVQYF.

This chain uses TRBV20-1 with TRBJ1-1; D may be TRBD1 (5 bases). V was cut by 1 base and J by 5 bases, with 17 bases left in between. This CDR3 has 15 residues. CDR1 DFQATT and CDR2 SNEGSKA come from the germline V gene (reference sequence). The CDR3 region is CSARVGPAGRTEAFF. The CDR3 nucleotides read TGCAGTGCTAGAGTAGGTCCCGCAGGGCGGACTGAAGCTTTCTTT.

The chain couples TRBV5-1 to TRBJ2-3; the match to TRBD1 covers 7 bases. The CDR3 covers 16 residues. CDR1 and CDR2 from the germline V gene are SGHRS and YFSETQ. Trimming took 4 bases from V and 2 from J; bases not matched to a gene: 10. The CDR3 sequence: CASSPGDRGSTDTQYF. The CDR3 DNA follows: TGCGCCAGCAGCCCTGGGGACAGAGGGTCCACAGATACGCAGTATTTT.

V is TRBV18 and J is TRBJ1-5; the D is unclear. The germline V and J ends were trimmed by 4 bases and 2 bases, with 12 bases remaining between them. CDR1 is KGHSH and CDR2 is LQKENI in the germline V gene. The CDR3 sequence is 15 residues long. The CDR3 region has the DNA TGTGCCAGCTCACTCTACGGTGGACGCAATCAGCCCCAGCATTTT. Its protein product is CASSLYGGRNQPQHF.

This clonotype was detected many times. This chain links TRBV29-1 with TRBJ2-3; D not certain. The V gene's germline CDR1 is SQVTM and CDR2 ANQGSEA. V gave up 3 bases and J gave up 3 bases, with 16 bases separating them. CDR3 length: 15 residues. The CDR3 DNA is TGCAGCGTTGAGTTTATGGACGGAACAACAGATACGCAGTATTTT. It translates to CSVEFMDGTTDTQYF.

This clonotype turned up a few times. V is TRBV5-1 and J is TRBJ1-1, with D maybe TRBD1 (6 bases). The germline gives CDR1 SGHRS, CDR2 YFSETQ. Trimming took 0 bases from V and 0 from J, leaving 12 bases between them. This CDR3 region has 16 residues. The CDR3, as DNA: TGCGCCAGCAGCTTGGCGGGGGGCGCCATGAACACTGAAGCTTTCTTT. This encodes CASSLAGGAMNTEAFF.

This clonotype has more than one count but fewer than ten. V usage is TRBV4-1 and J usage is TRBJ2-3, with a weak D call TRBD1 (7 bases). There are 17 residues in the CDR3. Germline assignment: CDR1 MGHRA and CDR2 YSYEKL. V was shortened by 4 bases and J by 2 bases, with 19 bases between the two germline ends. As DNA, the CDR3 is TGCGCCAGCAGCCCGCAGCCCCCCAGGGGGGTCACAGATACGCAGTATTTT. This translates into CASSPQPPRGVTDTQYF.

V usage is TRBV6-1 and J usage is TRBJ2-4; 8 bases match TRBD1. CDR1 and CDR2 from the germline V gene are MNHNS and SASEGT. This CDR3 is 15 amino acids long. V gave up 8 bases and J gave up 4 bases; unmatched junction bases: 10. In nucleotides, the CDR3 is TGTGCCAGCCAAAATCAAAACAGGGGGAAAAACATTCAGTACTTC. Protein product: CASQNQNRGKNIQYF.

The rearrangement links TRBV7-3 to TRBJ2-1; 13 nucleotides agree with TRBD2. The CDR3 spans 16 residues. Trimming at V came to 4 bases and at J to 6 bases, leaving 6 bases not matched to a gene. Germline V gene lookup returns CDR1 SGHTA and CDR2 FQGTGA. CDR3 nucleotide sequence: TGTGCCAGCAGCTCCCCGGGACTAGCGGGGAGCAATGAGCAGTTCTTC. It codes for CASSSPGLAGSNEQFF.

This clonotype was seen ten or more times. The gene calls are TRBV5-1 and TRBJ2-3; the match to TRBD2 covers 12 bases. Germline loops: CDR1 SGHRS, CDR2 YFSETQ. The CDR3 sequence is 16 residues long. V shed 4 bases, J shed 6 bases, and the junction held 9 bases outside the gene matches. CDR3 in amino acids: CASSNGLAGPHDTQYF. CDR3 DNA sequence: TGCGCCAGCAGCAACGGACTAGCGGGGCCGCACGATACGCAGTATTTT.

This clonotype was observed a single time. The chain links TRBV7-9 to TRBJ1-1, with D possibly being TRBD1 (6 bases). V was trimmed by 5 bases and J by 1 base, leaving 17 bases between them. The CDR3 consists of 16 residues. Looked up from germline, CDR1 is SEHNR and CDR2 is FQNEAQ (reference sequence). CDR3 DNA sequence: TGTGCCAGCAGCCCCCGGGGGGCTAGAGGGAACACTGAAGCTTTCTTT. It is translated as CASSPRGARGNTEAFF.

J is TRBJ1-6 and V is TRBV28; D call uncertain. This CDR3 spans 15 amino acids. Germline V gene lookup returns CDR1 MDHEN and CDR2 SYDVKM. The germline V and J ends were trimmed by 6 bases and 10 bases, with 19 bases remaining between them. DNA for the CDR3: TGTGCCAGCAGGAAACCGGGGTCCCTTGGGTCACCCCTCCACTTT. It specifies CASRKPGSLGSPLHF.

This clonotype has a count of ten or more. In DNA, the CDR3 is TGCGCCAGCAGCTTGCGTAGCACAGATACGCAGTATTTT. Translating it yields CASSLRSTDTQYF. The chain couples TRBV5-1 to TRBJ2-3, with unresolved D. CDR1 and CDR2 (germline): SGHRS, YFSETQ. V dropped 1 base and J dropped 0 bases, with 3 bases sitting between them. The CDR3 has 13 amino acids.

This clonotype has a count of ten or more. The V call is TRBV10-3, the J call TRBJ2-4, with 7 bases aligning to TRBD2. The CDR3 contains 14 residues. The germline V gene has CDR1 ENHRY and CDR2 SYGVKD. V lost 4 bases to trimming and J lost 8 bases; unmatched junction nucleotides: 8. For the CDR3, the DNA is TGTGCCATCAGTGCGGACAACGCGGGGGACATTCAGTACTTC. Amino acids: CAISADNAGDIQYF.

The chain employs TRBV12-3 or TRBV12-4 and TRBJ2-5, with 14 bases lining up with TRBD2. The CDR3 consists of 17 residues. Unmatched junction bases numbered 8, after V lost 3 bases and J lost 5 bases. The CDR3 sequence: CASSFTGLAGAGETQYF. The DNA of the CDR3 is TGTGCCAGCAGTTTTACGGGACTAGCGGGGGCAGGGGAGACCCAGTACTTC.

The chain employs TRBV12-3 or TRBV12-4 and TRBJ2-3, with D possibly matching TRBD1 (6 bases). V was shortened by 6 bases and J by 0 bases, with 13 bases between the two germline ends. The length of the CDR3 is 15 residues. The CDR3: CASRSGTQSTDTQYF. Written as DNA, the CDR3 is TGTGCCAGCAGATCGGGGACACAAAGCACAGATACGCAGTATTTT.

V and J are TRBV7-3 and TRBJ2-1, with 8 nucleotides matching TRBD1. CDR1 is SGHTA, CDR2 FQGTGA, per germline. This CDR3 has 16 residues. V dropped 2 bases and J dropped 3; count of bases not matched to a gene: 6. Here the CDR3 DNA reads TGTGCCAGCAGCTTATGGGGACAGGCTGACTACAATGAGCAGTTCTTC. Protein sequence: CASSLWGQADYNEQFF.